This T cell receptor beta chain appears in the sequencing data of a study of control samples from healthy donors and cancer patients. Generated by immunoSEQ multiplex PCR, the TCRdb table keeps only in-frame clones and is missing some. The sample lists fewer than 80,000 clones; roughly 90% were seen once. The ends were cut back, 1 base at V and 5 bases at J, with 3 bases in the middle. Germline CDR1 reads SEHNR; CDR2 reads FQNEAQ (reference sequence). This CDR3 contains 11 residues. Sequenced material: PBMCs. The chain uses TRBV7-9 and TRBJ2-7; D is undetermined. This receptor was obtained from a man aged 55-75 years with colorectal cancer. CDR3 sequence reads: CASSLVDEQYF. The CDR3 DNA reads as TGTGCCAGCAGCTTAGTGGACGAGCAGTACTTC.